This TCR beta chain was documented in a study of blood T cell repertoires in COVID-19. Sequencing was performed with immunoSEQ multiplex PCR; in TCRdb, only in-frame clones are kept and a portion is missing. Seen here are about 200,000 clones, around 81% observed once, and the top ten hold 7.4%. Participants' reported clinical history set cohort assignment. The junction had 13 bases not matched to a gene; V was cut back by 8 bases and J by 6 bases. Germline lookup yields CDR1 SNHLY and CDR2 FYNNEI. The CDR3 is 15 amino acids. This clonotype was obtained from a woman aged 40 to 50 with acute COVID-19. This chain uses TRBV2 with TRBJ2-1, with 7 nucleotides matching TRBD1. Sequencing was performed on PBMCs or T cells enriched from blood (not recorded which). The CDR3 DNA reads TGTGCCAGCCGAGCGTTAACAGGGGCTCTCAATGAGCAGTTCTTC. Its protein is CASRALTGALNEQFF.